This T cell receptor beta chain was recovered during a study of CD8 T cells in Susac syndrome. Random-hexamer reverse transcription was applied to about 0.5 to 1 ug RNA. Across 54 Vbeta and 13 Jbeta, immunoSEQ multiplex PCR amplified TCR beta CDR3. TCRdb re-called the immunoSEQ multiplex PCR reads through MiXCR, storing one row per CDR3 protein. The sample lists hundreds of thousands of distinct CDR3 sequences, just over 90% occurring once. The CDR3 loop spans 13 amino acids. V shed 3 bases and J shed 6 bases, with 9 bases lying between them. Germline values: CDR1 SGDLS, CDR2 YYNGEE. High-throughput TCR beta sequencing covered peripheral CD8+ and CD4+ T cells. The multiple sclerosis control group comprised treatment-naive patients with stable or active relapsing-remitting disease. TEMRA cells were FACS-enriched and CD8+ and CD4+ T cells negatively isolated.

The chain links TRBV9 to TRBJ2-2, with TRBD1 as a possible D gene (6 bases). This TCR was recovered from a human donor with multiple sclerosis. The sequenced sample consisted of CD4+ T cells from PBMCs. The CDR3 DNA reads TGTGCCAGCAGCGGTGGGGGCCCCGGGGAGCTGTTTTTT. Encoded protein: CASSGGGPGELFF.